This is a list of T cell receptor beta chains from one sample in a study of blood T cell repertoires in COVID-19. The method was immunoSEQ multiplex PCR; TCRdb's version includes in-frame clones alone and lacks a portion of them. The table includes around 260,000 clones, around 90% detected once. The source material was peripheral blood. The source is a person aged 18-29 years with COVID-19, enrolled during active disease. Both conserved end residues are part of each CDR3. The order of the fields is V gene, D gene, clone size, J gene, CDR3 DNA, CDR3 protein. D genes are given only for firm matches. Clone size, where shown, is once, few, many, or a class for clones that have expanded.

>TRBV9|-|-|TRBJ2-1
TGTGCCAGCAGCGTAGGAGGGGGTAATGAGCAGTTCTTC
CASSVGGGNEQFF
>TRBV20-1|-|-|TRBJ2-3
TGCAGTGCTAGTATGGCTAGCGCAGATACGCAGTATTTT
CSASMASADTQYF
>TRBV9|TRBD1|-|TRBJ1-6
TGTGCCAGCAGCCCAGGTAGTCTCGGACAGGGGGAGTCACCCCTCCACTTT
CASSPGSLGQGESPLHF
>TRBV19|-|once|TRBJ1-2
TGTGCCAGTAGTGCTCAGCAGGGGTCTGGCTACACCTTC
CASSAQQGSGYTF
>TRBV7-9|-|-|TRBJ2-7
TGTGCCAGCAGCAATGGGGCAGGGGCTGGGTACGAGCAGTACTTC
CASSNGAGAGYEQYF
>TRBV7-3|-|-|TRBJ1-1
TGTGCCAGCAGCTTATTCGGAGGCACTGAAGCTTTCTTT
CASSLFGGTEAFF
>TRBV6-2/TRBV6-3|TRBD1|-|TRBJ1-2
TGTGCCAGCAGTGAGGACAGGACCTATGGCTACACCTTC
CASSEDRTYGYTF
>TRBV4-3|TRBD1|-|TRBJ2-7
TGCGCCAGCAGCCCTTCGACAGGGGGCTACGAGCAGTACTTC
CASSPSTGGYEQYF
>TRBV6-5|-|-|TRBJ2-5
TGTGCCAGCAGTTACTCGAGTAGCCTAGAGACCCAGTACTTC
CASSYSSSLETQYF
>TRBV30|TRBD2|-|TRBJ2-1
TGTGCCTTGGGACTAGCGGGAGTCAATGAGCAGTTCTTC
CALGLAGVNEQFF
>TRBV25-1|TRBD2|-|TRBJ2-3
TGTGCCAGCAGTCTGGGAGGGGAAGGCACAGATACGCAGTATTTT
CASSLGGEGTDTQYF
>TRBV24-1|TRBD1|-|TRBJ2-7
TGTGCCACCAGTGACCCCGGACAGGGGTTGAACGAGCAGTACTTC
CATSDPGQGLNEQYF
>TRBV10-3|-|-|TRBJ2-2
TGTGCCATCAGTGAGCCCGGGGACACCGGGGAGCTGTTTTTT
CAISEPGDTGELFF
>TRBV6-2/TRBV6-3|-|-|TRBJ1-6
TGTGCCAGCAGTTCGAGAGCGGGGAAGGATTCACCCCTCCACTTT
CASSSRAGKDSPLHF
>TRBV6-5|-|-|TRBJ2-7
TGTGCCAGCACCCCGACAGCCTACGAGCAGTACTTC
CASTPTAYEQYF
>TRBV9|TRBD1|-|TRBJ1-5
TGTGCCAGCAGCCCTGGGACAGGGGGCCAGCCCCAGCATTTT
CASSPGTGGQPQHF
>TRBV18|-|-|TRBJ2-3
TGTGCCAGCTCATTTGGCTTCGGGCAGGGTTCTACAGATACGCAGTATTTT
CASSFGFGQGSTDTQYF